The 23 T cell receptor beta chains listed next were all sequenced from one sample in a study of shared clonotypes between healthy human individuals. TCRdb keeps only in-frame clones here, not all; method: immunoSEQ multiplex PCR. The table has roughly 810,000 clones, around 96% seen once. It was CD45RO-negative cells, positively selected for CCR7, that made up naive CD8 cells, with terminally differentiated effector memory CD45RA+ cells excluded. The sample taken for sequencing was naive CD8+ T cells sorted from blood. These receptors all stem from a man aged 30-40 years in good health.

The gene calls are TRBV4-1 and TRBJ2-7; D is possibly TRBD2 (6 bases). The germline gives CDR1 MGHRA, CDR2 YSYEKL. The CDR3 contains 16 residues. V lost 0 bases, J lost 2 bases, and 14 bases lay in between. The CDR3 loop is CASSQDPGEGTYEQYF. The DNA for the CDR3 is TGCGCCAGCAGCCAAGATCCGGGAGAAGGGACCTACGAGCAGTACTTC.

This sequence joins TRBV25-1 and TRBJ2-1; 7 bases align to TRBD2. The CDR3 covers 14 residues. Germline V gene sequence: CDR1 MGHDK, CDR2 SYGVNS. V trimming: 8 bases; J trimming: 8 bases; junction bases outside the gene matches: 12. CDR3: CASGWRGREDEQFF. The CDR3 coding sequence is TGTGCCAGCGGATGGCGCGGGAGAGAGGATGAGCAGTTCTTC.

Here the CDR3 reads CASSLVDAGATNEKLFF. In DNA form, the CDR3 reads TGTGCCAGCAGCTTAGTGGATGCGGGGGCAACTAATGAAAAACTGTTTTTT. The rearrangement joins TRBV7-9 to TRBJ1-4; D possibly corresponds to TRBD1 (5 bases). The V gene's germline CDR1 is SEHNR and CDR2 FQNEAQ (reference sequence). The V and J ends lost 1 base and 0 bases respectively, with 12 bases between them. This CDR3 has 17 residues.

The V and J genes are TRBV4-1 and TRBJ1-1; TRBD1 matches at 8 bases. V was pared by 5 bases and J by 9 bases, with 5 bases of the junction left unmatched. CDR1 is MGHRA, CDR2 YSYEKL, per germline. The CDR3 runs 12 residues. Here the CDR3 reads CASSARDRKAFF. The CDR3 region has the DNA TGCGCCAGCAGCGCTCGGGACAGGAAAGCTTTCTTT.

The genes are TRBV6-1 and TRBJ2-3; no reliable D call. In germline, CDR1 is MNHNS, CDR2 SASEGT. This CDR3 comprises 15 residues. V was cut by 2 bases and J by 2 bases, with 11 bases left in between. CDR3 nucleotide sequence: TGTGCCAGCAGTGAAACTCACGGGTACACAGATACGCAGTATTTT. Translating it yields CASSETHGYTDTQYF.

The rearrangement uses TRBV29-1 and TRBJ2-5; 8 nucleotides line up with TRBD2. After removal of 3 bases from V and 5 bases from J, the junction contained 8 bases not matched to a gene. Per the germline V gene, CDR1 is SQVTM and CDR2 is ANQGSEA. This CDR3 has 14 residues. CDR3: CSVDGGARVETQYF. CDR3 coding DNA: TGCAGCGTTGACGGGGGGGCGAGGGTGGAGACCCAGTACTTC.

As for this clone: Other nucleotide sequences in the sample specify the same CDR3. CDR3 amino acids: CASSPGQSYEQYF. CDR3 DNA: TGTGCCAGCTCACCGGGACAGAGCTACGAGCAGTACTTC. V is TRBV18 and J is TRBJ2-7; 7 bases are a match to TRBD1. Germline assignment: CDR1 KGHSH and CDR2 LQKENI. The J segment lost 3 bases and the V segment lost 3 bases, leaving 2 bases of the junction unmatched. The CDR3 has 13 amino acids. Based on the CDR3 plus reference TRBV18 and TRBJ2-7, the full variable domain is NAGVMQNPRHLVRRRGQEARLRCSPMKGHSHVYWYRQLPEEGLKFMVYLQKENIIDESGMPKERFSAEFPKEGPSILRIQQVVRGDSAAYFCASSPGQSYEQYFGPGTRLTVT.

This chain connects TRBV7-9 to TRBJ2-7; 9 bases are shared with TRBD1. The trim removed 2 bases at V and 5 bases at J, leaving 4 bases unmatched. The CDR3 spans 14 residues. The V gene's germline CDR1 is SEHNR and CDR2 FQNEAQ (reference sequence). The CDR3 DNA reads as TGTGCCAGCAGCTTACTAGGACAGGGGCACGAGCAGTACTTC. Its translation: CASSLLGQGHEQYF.

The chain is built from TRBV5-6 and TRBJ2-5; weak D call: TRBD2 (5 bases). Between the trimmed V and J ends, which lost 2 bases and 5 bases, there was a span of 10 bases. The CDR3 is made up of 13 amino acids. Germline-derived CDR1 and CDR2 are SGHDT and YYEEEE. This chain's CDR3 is CASSFEGWETQYF. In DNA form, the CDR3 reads TGTGCCAGCAGCTTCGAGGGTTGGGAGACCCAGTACTTC. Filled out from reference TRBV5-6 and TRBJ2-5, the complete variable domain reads DAGVTQSPTHLIKTRGQQVTLRCSPKSGHDTVSWYQQALGQGPQFIFQYYEEEERQRGNFPDRFSGHQFPNYSSELNVNALLLGDSALYLCASSFEGWETQYFGPGTRLLVL.

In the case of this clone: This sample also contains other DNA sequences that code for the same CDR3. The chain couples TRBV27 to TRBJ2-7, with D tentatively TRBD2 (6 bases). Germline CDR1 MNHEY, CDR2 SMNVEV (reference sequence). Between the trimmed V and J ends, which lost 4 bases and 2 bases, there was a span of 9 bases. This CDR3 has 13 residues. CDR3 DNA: TGTGCCAGCAGTTATGGCGGGACCTACGAGCAGTACTTC. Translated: CASSYGGTYEQYF.

The CDR3 loop is CASSQSDRGLYEQFF. Here the CDR3 DNA reads TGTGCCAGCTCACAATCGGACAGGGGGCTTTATGAGCAGTTCTTC. The chain joins TRBV18 to TRBJ2-1, with TRBD1 matching over 11 bases. The CDR3 spans 15 residues. J was trimmed by 8 bases and V by 4 bases; bases with no gene match: 7. In germline, CDR1 is KGHSH, CDR2 LQKENI.

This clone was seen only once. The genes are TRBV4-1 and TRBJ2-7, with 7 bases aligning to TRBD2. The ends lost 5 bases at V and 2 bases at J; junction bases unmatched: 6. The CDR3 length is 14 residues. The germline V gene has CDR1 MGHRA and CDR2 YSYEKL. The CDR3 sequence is CASSTRRGAYEQYF. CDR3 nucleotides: TGCGCCAGCAGCACACGCCGGGGGGCCTACGAGCAGTACTTC.

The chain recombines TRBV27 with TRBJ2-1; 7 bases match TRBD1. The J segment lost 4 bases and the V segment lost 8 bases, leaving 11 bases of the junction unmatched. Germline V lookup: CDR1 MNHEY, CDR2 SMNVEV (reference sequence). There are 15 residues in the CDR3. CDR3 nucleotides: TGTGCCAGCGGGGACAGTCCCCTCCCTTACAATGAGCAGTTCTTC. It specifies CASGDSPLPYNEQFF.

CDR3 loop: CASSLVASVGTDTQYF. The CDR3 nucleotides read TGTGCCAGCAGCTTAGTAGCCTCGGTAGGCACAGATACGCAGTATTTT. The chain links TRBV11-2 to TRBJ2-3; no firm D call. Germline V CDR1 and CDR2: SGHAT, FQNNGV. The CDR3 is 16 residues long. The germline V and J ends were trimmed by 1 base and 1 base, with 12 bases remaining between them.

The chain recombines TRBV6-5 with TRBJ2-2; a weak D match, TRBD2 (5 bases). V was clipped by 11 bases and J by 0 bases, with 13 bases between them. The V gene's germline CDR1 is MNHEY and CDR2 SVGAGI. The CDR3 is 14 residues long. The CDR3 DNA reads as TGTGCCGCGACCCGAGGGCCGAACACCGGGGAGCTGTTTTTT. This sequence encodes CAATRGPNTGELFF.

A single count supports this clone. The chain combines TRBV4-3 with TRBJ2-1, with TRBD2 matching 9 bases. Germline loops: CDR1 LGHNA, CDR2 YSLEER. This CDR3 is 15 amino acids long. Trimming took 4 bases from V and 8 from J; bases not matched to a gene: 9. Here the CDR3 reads CASSRPLTSGDEQFF. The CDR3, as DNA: TGCGCCAGCAGCCGCCCCCTGACTAGCGGCGATGAGCAGTTCTTC.

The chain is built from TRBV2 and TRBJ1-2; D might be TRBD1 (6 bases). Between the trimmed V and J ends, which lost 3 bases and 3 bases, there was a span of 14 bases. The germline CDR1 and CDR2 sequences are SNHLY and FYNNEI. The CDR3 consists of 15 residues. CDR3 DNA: TGTGCCAGCAGTGATACGGGGGCGGATGACTATGGCTACACCTTC. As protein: CASSDTGADDYGYTF.

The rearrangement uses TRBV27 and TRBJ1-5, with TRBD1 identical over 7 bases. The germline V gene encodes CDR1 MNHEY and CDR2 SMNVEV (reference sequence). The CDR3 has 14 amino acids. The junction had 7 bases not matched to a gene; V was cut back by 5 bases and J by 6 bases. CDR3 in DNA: TGTGCCAGCAGTCTAGGGGGCGCAGCTCAGCCCCAGCATTTT. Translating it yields CASSLGGAAQPQHF.

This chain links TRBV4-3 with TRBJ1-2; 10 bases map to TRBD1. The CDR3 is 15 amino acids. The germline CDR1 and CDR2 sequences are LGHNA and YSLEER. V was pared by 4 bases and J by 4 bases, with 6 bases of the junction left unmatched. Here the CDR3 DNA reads TGCGCCAGCAGCCCACAGACAGGGGGCAGCTATGGCTACACCTTC. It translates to CASSPQTGGSYGYTF.

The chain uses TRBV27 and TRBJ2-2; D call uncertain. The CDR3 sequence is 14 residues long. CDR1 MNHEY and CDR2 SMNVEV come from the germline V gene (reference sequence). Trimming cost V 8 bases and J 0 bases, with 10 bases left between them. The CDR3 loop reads CASALPPNTGELFF. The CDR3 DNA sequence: TGTGCCAGCGCCCTCCCGCCGAACACCGGGGAGCTGTTTTTT.

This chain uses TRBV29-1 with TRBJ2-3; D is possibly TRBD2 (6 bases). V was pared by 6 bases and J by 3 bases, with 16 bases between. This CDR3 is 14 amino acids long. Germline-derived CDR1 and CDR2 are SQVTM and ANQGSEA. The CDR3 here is CSVTLADVTDTQYF. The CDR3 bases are TGCAGCGTGACACTAGCCGATGTGACAGATACGCAGTATTTT.

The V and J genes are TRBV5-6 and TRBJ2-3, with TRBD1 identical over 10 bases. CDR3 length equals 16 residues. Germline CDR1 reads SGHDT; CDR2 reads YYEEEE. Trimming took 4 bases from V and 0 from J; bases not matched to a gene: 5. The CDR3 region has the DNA TGTGCCAGCAGCAGGGACAGGGGAGCTAGCACAGATACGCAGTATTTT. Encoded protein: CASSRDRGASTDTQYF. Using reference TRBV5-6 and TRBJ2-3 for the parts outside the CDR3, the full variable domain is DAGVTQSPTHLIKTRGQQVTLRCSPKSGHDTVSWYQQALGQGPQFIFQYYEEEERQRGNFPDRFSGHQFPNYSSELNVNALLLGDSALYLCASSRDRGASTDTQYFGPGTRLTVL.

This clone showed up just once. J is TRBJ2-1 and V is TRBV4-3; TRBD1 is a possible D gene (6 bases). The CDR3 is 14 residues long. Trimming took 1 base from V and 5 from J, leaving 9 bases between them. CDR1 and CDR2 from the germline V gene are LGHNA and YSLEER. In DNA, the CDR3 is TGCGCCAGCAGCCAAGGGGGGCAGGACAATGAGCAGTTCTTC. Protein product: CASSQGGQDNEQFF.